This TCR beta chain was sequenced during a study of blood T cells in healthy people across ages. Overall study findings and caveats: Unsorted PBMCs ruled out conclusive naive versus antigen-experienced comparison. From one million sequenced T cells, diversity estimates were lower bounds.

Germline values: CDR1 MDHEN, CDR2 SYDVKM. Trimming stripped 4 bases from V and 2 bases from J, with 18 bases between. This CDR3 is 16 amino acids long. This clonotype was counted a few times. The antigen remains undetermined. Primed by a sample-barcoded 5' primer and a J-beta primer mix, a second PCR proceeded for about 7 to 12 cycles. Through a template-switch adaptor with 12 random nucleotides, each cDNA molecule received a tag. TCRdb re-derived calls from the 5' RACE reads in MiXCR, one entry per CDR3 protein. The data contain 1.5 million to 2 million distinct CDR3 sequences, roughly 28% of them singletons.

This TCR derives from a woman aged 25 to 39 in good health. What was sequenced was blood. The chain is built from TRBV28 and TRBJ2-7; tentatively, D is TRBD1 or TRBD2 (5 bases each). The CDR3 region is CASSSPREGKTYEQYF. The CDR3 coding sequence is TGTGCCAGCAGTTCCCCCCGAGAGGGGAAGACCTACGAGCAGTACTTC. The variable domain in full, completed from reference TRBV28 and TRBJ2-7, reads DVKVTQSSRYLVKRTGEKVFLECVQDMDHENMFWYRQDPGLGLRLIYFSYDVKMKEKGDIPEGYSVSREKKERFSLILESASTNQTSMYLCASSSPREGKTYEQYFGPGTRLTVT.